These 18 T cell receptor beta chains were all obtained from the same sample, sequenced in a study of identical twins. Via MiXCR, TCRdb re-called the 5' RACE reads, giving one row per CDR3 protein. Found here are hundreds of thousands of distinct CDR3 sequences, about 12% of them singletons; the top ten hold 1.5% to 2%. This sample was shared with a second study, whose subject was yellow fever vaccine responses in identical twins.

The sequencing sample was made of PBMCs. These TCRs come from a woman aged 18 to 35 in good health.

The CDR3: CASSLDGVSGRIDEQYF. CDR3 nucleotides: TGCGCCAGCAGCTTGGATGGGGTGAGCGGGAGAATTGACGAGCAGTACTTC. The chain carries TRBV5-1 and TRBJ2-7, with TRBD2 identical over 8 bases. Germline loops: CDR1 SGHRS, CDR2 YFSETQ. The V and J ends lost 0 bases and 5 bases, in that order; junction bases with no gene match: 13. The CDR3 has 17 amino acids.

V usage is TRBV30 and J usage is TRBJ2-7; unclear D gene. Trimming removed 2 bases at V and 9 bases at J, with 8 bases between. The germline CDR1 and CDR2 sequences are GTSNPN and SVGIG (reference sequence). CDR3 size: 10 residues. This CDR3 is CAWSINLQYF. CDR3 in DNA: TGTGCCTGGAGTATAAACTTGCAGTACTTC.

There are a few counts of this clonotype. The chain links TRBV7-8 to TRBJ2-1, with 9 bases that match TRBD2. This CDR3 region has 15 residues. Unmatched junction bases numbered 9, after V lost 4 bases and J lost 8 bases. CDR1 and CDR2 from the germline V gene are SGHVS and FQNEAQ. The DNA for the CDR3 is TGTGCCAGCAGCTCCGTTAGCGGGAGTAGGGATGAGCAGTTCTTC. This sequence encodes CASSSVSGSRDEQFF.

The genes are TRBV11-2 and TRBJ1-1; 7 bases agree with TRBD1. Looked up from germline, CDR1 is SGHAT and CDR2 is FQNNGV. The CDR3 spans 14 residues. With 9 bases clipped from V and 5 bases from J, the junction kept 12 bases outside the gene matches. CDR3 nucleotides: TGTGCCAGTTCCTTCGGACAGGCGACTACTGAAGCTTTCTTT. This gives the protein CASSFGQATTEAFF.

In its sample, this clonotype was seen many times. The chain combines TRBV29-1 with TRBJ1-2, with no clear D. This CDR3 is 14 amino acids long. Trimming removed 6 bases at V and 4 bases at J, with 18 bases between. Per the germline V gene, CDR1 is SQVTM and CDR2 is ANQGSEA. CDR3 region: CSVYTAEWGYGYTF. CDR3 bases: TGCAGCGTCTACACAGCCGAATGGGGCTATGGCTACACCTTC.

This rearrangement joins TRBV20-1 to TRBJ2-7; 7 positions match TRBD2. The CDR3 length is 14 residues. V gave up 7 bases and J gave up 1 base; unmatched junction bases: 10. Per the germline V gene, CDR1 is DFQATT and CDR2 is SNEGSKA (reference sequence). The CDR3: CSVKTGTTSYEQYV. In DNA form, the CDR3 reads TGCAGTGTTAAAACCGGGACTACATCCTACGAGCAGTACGTC.

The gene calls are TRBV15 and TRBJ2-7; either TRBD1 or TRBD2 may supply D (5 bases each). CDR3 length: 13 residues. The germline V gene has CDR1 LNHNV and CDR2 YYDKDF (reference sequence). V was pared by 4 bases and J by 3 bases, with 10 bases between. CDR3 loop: CATSIGGNYEQYV. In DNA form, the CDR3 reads TGTGCCACCAGCATTGGGGGTAACTACGAGCAGTACGTC.

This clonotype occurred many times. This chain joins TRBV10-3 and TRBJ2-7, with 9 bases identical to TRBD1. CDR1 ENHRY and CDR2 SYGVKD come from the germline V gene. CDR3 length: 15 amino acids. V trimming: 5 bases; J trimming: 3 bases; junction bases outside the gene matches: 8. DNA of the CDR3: TGTGCCATCAGTATCGGGACAGGGTTGTACTACGAGCAGTACTTC. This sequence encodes CAISIGTGLYYEQYF.

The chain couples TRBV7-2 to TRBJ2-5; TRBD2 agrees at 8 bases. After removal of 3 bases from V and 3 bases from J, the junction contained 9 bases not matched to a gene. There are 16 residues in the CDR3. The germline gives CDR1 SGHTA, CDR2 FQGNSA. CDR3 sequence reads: CASSFVGGSGKETQYF. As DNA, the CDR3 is TGTGCCAGCAGCTTCGTAGGAGGTAGCGGGAAAGAGACCCAGTACTTC.

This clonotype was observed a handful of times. The CDR3 loop reads CSVRLAFAYEQYF. DNA of the CDR3: TGCAGCGTTCGACTAGCCTTTGCCTACGAGCAGTACTTC. V and J are TRBV29-1 and TRBJ2-7; 7 nucleotides match TRBD2. The length of the CDR3 is 13 residues. The germline CDR1 and CDR2 sequences are SQVTM and ANQGSEA. Losses at the gene ends were 5 bases for V and 2 bases for J; bases not matched to a gene: 6.

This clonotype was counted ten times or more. CDR3 in DNA: TGCGCCAGCAAACAGGGCCCAGGGTCCTACAATGAGCAGTTCTTC. As protein: CASKQGPGSYNEQFF. The chain recombines TRBV4-1 with TRBJ2-1, with D perhaps matching TRBD1 (6 bases). Trimming shortened V by 7 bases and J by 1 base, and 14 bases separated the two germline ends. CDR1 MGHRA and CDR2 YSYEKL come from the germline V gene. This CDR3 has 15 amino acids.

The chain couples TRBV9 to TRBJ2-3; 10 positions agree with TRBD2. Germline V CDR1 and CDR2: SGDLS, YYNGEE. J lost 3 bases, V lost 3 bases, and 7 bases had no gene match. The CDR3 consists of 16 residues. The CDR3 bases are TGTGCCAGCAGCGCAAAACTAGCGGGATTTACAGATACGCAGTATTTT. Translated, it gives CASSAKLAGFTDTQYF.

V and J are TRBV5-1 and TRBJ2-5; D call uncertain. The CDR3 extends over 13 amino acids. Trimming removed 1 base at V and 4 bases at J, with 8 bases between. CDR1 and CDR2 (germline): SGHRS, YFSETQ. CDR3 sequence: CASSLIQRETQYF. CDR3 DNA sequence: TGCGCCAGCAGCTTGATACAGAGAGAGACCCAGTACTTC. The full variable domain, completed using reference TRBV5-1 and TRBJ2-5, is KAGVTQTPRYLIKTRGQQVTLSCSPISGHRSVSWYQQTPGQGLQFLFEYFSETQRNKGNFPGRFSGRQFSNSRSEMNVSTLELGDSALYLCASSLIQRETQYFGPGTRLLVL.

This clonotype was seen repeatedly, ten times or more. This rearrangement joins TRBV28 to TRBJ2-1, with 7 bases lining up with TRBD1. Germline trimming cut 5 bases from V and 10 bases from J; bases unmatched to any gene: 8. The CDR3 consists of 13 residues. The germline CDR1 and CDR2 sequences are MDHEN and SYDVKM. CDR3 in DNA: TGTGCCAGCAGTCTAGGACAGGCAGGGGAGCAGTTCTTC. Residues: CASSLGQAGEQFF.

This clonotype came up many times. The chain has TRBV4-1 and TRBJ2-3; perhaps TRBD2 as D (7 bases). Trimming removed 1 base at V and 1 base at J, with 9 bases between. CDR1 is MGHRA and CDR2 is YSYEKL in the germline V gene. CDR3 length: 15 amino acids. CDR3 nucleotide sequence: TGCGCCAGCAGCCAAGTAGGGGGGGGCACAGATACGCAGTATTTT. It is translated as CASSQVGGGTDTQYF.

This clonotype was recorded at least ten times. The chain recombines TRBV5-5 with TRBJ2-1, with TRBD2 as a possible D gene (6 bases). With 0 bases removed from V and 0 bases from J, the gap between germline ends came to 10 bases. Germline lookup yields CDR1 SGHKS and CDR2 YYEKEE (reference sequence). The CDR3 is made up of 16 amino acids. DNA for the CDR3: TGTGCCAGCAGCTTGGCTAGCGTTAGCTCCTACAATGAGCAGTTCTTC. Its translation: CASSLASVSSYNEQFF.

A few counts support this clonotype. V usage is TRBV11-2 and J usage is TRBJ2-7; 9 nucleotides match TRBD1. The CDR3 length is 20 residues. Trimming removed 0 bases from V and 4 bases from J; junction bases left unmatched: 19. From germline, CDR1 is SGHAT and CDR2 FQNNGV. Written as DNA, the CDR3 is TGTGCCAGCAGCTTAGATCGAGTTAGGACAGGGGTCTCTCCCGCTTACGAGCAGTACTTC. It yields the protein CASSLDRVRTGVSPAYEQYF. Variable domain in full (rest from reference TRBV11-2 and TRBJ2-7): EAGVAQSPRYKIIEKRQSVAFWCNPISGHATLYWYQQILGQGPKLLIQFQNNGVVDDSQLPKDRFSAERLKGVDSTLKIQPAKLEDSAVYLCASSLDRVRTGVSPAYEQYFGPGTRLTVT.

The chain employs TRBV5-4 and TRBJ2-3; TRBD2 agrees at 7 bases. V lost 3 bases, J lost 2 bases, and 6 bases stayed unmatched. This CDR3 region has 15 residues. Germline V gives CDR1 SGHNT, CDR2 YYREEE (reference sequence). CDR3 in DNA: TGTGCCAGCAGCTGGGGGACTACGTCCACAGATACGCAGTATTTT. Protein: CASSWGTTSTDTQYF.